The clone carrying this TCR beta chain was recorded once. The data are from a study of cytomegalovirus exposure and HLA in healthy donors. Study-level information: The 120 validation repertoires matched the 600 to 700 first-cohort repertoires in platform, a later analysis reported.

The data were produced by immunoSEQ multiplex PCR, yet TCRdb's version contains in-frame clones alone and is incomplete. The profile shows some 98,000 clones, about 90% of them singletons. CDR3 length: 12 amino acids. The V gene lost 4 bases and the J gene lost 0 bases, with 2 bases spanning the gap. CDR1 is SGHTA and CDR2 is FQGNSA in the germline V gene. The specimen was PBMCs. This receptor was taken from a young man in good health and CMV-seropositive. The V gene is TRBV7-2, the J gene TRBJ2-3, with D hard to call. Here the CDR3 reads CASSSSTDTQYF. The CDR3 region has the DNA TGTGCCAGCAGCTCTAGCACAGATACGCAGTATTTT.